Listed below are T cell receptor beta chains from one sample, sequenced in a study of OX40 agonist ivuxolimab in advanced cancers. Profiling relied on immunoSEQ multiplex PCR, and the TCRdb table lists in-frame clones only, not all of them. The sample includes around 72,000 clones, more than 65% of them seen just once. Sequenced material: CD4+ or CD8+ T cells sorted from blood, taken in a trial of the OX40 agonist ivuxolimab. The receptors stem from an adult with an advanced solid tumor such as melanoma, head and neck, liver or kidney cancer. Each CDR3 is given with its conserved first and last residue. D genes are given only for firm matches. The size field is filled for only some rows; it gives once, few, many or a size class.

D gene: NA; V gene: TRBV7-8; clone size: few; J gene: TRBJ1-2; CDR3 protein: CASSFDSADGYTF; CDR3 DNA: TGTGCCAGCAGCTTTGATTCTGCCGATGGCTACACCTTC
D gene: TRBD1; V gene: TRBV18; clone size: NA; J gene: TRBJ2-7; CDR3 protein: CASSPPGTGGHIGLYEQYF; CDR3 DNA: TGTGCCAGCTCACCACCTGGGACAGGGGGCCATATTGGATTGTACGAGCAGTACTTC
D gene: NA; V gene: TRBV5-5; clone size: few; J gene: TRBJ2-2; CDR3 protein: CASSLPKATGELFF; CDR3 DNA: TGTGCCAGCAGCTTGCCAAAGGCCACCGGGGAGCTGTTTTTT
D gene: NA; V gene: TRBV9; clone size: NA; J gene: TRBJ2-3; CDR3 protein: CASSANQDTQYF; CDR3 DNA: TGTGCCAGCAGCGCAAATCAAGATACGCAGTATTTT
D gene: TRBD1; V gene: TRBV6-5; clone size: NA; J gene: TRBJ2-7; CDR3 protein: CASRPGQGFNEQYF; CDR3 DNA: TGTGCCAGCAGGCCGGGACAGGGTTTCAACGAGCAGTACTTC
D gene: TRBD1; V gene: TRBV5-4; clone size: NA; J gene: TRBJ1-2; CDR3 protein: CASSAGDRGLDYGYTF; CDR3 DNA: TGTGCCAGCAGCGCGGGGGACAGGGGTTTAGACTATGGCTACACCTTC
D gene: NA; V gene: TRBV6-5; clone size: once; J gene: TRBJ1-5; CDR3 protein: CASSEDLVKGQPQHF; CDR3 DNA: TGTGCCAGCAGCGAGGACTTGGTGAAGGGTCAGCCCCAGCATTTT
D gene: TRBD1; V gene: TRBV15; clone size: NA; J gene: TRBJ1-4; CDR3 protein: CATSRDRGAEKLFF; CDR3 DNA: TGTGCCACCAGCCGGGACAGGGGGGCTGAAAAACTGTTTTTT
D gene: NA; V gene: TRBV7-9; clone size: NA; J gene: TRBJ2-2; CDR3 protein: CASSHEENTGELFF; CDR3 DNA: TGTGCCAGCAGCCATGAGGAGAACACCGGGGAGCTGTTTTTT
D gene: NA; V gene: TRBV7-2; clone size: NA; J gene: TRBJ2-3; CDR3 protein: CASSFWAGIASTDTQYF; CDR3 DNA: TGTGCCAGCAGCTTTTGGGCGGGGATAGCGAGCACAGATACGCAGTATTTT
D gene: NA; V gene: TRBV7-8; clone size: NA; J gene: TRBJ1-1; CDR3 protein: CASSLMDTEAFF; CDR3 DNA: TGTGCCAGCAGCTTAATGGACACTGAAGCTTTCTTT
D gene: NA; V gene: TRBV5-1; clone size: NA; J gene: TRBJ1-4; CDR3 protein: CASSLHNVESNEKLFF; CDR3 DNA: TGCGCCAGCAGCCTCCACAACGTAGAATCTAATGAAAAACTGTTTTTT
D gene: NA; V gene: TRBV7-2; clone size: NA; J gene: TRBJ2-5; CDR3 protein: CASSQGWETQYF; CDR3 DNA: TGTGCCAGCTCTCAGGGGTGGGAGACCCAGTACTTC
D gene: NA; V gene: TRBV5-1; clone size: NA; J gene: TRBJ2-1; CDR3 protein: CASSPQAEPYNEQFF; CDR3 DNA: TGCGCCAGCAGCCCTCAAGCGGAACCCTACAATGAGCAGTTCTTC
D gene: NA; V gene: TRBV25-1; clone size: once; J gene: TRBJ2-2; CDR3 protein: CASSEFGANTGELFF; CDR3 DNA: TGTGCCAGCAGTGAATTCGGTGCAAACACCGGGGAGCTGTTTTTT
D gene: NA; V gene: TRBV18; clone size: NA; J gene: TRBJ2-7; CDR3 protein: CASSPTPQGTYEQYF; CDR3 DNA: TGTGCCAGCTCACCCACACCACAGGGCACCTACGAGCAGTACTTC
D gene: NA; V gene: TRBV28; clone size: NA; J gene: TRBJ2-7; CDR3 protein: CASNPGGGIGAEQYF; CDR3 DNA: TGTGCCAGCAACCCCGGTGGGGGTATCGGGGCCGAGCAGTACTTC
D gene: NA; V gene: TRBV4-1; clone size: NA; J gene: TRBJ1-4; CDR3 protein: CASSQDGGRFNEKLFF; CDR3 DNA: TGCGCCAGCAGCCAAGACGGCGGTCGGTTTAATGAAAAACTGTTTTTT
D gene: NA; V gene: TRBV25-1; clone size: NA; J gene: TRBJ2-1; CDR3 protein: CASSEYRSGTPGYNEQFF; CDR3 DNA: TGTGCCAGCAGTGAATATAGGTCCGGGACACCTGGCTACAATGAGCAGTTCTTC
D gene: NA; V gene: TRBV2; clone size: NA; J gene: TRBJ2-6; CDR3 protein: CASSGEALSGANVLTF; CDR3 DNA: TGTGCCAGCAGTGGGGAGGCCCTCTCTGGGGCCAACGTCCTGACTTTC
D gene: NA; V gene: TRBV5-4; clone size: NA; J gene: TRBJ2-5; CDR3 protein: CASSLVAVEGTQYF; CDR3 DNA: TGTGCCAGCAGCTTGGTGGCGGTGGAGGGGACCCAGTACTTC
D gene: TRBD2; V gene: TRBV7-2; clone size: NA; J gene: TRBJ2-1; CDR3 protein: CASSRAGGLNEQFF; CDR3 DNA: TGTGCCAGCAGTAGGGCGGGGGGGCTCAATGAGCAGTTCTTC
D gene: TRBD1; V gene: TRBV10-3; clone size: NA; J gene: TRBJ2-3; CDR3 protein: CAIAGTGVRTDTQYF; CDR3 DNA: TGTGCCATCGCGGGGACAGGGGTTCGGACAGATACGCAGTATTTT
D gene: NA; V gene: TRBV7-9; clone size: NA; J gene: TRBJ2-3; CDR3 protein: CASSLLGDSADTQYF; CDR3 DNA: TGTGCCAGCAGCCTCTTGGGAGACTCCGCAGATACGCAGTATTTT
D gene: NA; V gene: TRBV7-6; clone size: NA; J gene: TRBJ2-3; CDR3 protein: CASSPGQTGWGMDTQYF; CDR3 DNA: TGTGCCAGCAGCCCGGGACAAACAGGGTGGGGGATGGATACGCAGTATTTT
D gene: NA; V gene: TRBV6-5; clone size: NA; J gene: TRBJ1-1; CDR3 protein: CASSYNRNTEAFF; CDR3 DNA: TGTGCCAGCAGTTACAACAGGAACACTGAAGCTTTCTTT
D gene: NA; V gene: TRBV11-2; clone size: NA; J gene: TRBJ2-5; CDR3 protein: CASSFWASQETQYF; CDR3 DNA: TGTGCCAGCAGCTTTTGGGCTAGCCAAGAGACCCAGTACTTC
D gene: TRBD2; V gene: TRBV7-3; clone size: NA; J gene: TRBJ2-1; CDR3 protein: CASSFGSSGRNEQFF; CDR3 DNA: TGTGCCAGCAGCTTCGGATCTAGCGGGAGGAATGAGCAGTTCTTC
D gene: NA; V gene: TRBV14; clone size: few; J gene: TRBJ2-2; CDR3 protein: CASSQGGYGGELFF; CDR3 DNA: TGTGCCAGCAGCCAAGGGGGTTATGGAGGGGAGCTGTTTTTT
D gene: NA; V gene: TRBV4-1; clone size: NA; J gene: TRBJ2-7; CDR3 protein: CASSQDIRRQSSYEQYF; CDR3 DNA: TGCGCCAGCAGCCAAGATATCCGTAGACAGAGCTCCTACGAGCAGTACTTC
D gene: TRBD1; V gene: TRBV5-1; clone size: NA; J gene: TRBJ1-2; CDR3 protein: CASSMEGATYGYTF; CDR3 DNA: TGCGCCAGCAGCATGGAGGGGGCGACCTATGGCTACACCTTC
D gene: TRBD1; V gene: TRBV11-1; clone size: NA; J gene: TRBJ2-1; CDR3 protein: CASSFWQARGLNEQFF; CDR3 DNA: TGTGCCAGCAGCTTCTGGCAGGCGAGGGGGCTGAATGAGCAGTTCTTC
D gene: TRBD1; V gene: TRBV7-9; clone size: NA; J gene: TRBJ1-1; CDR3 protein: CASSLRQGAYTEAFF; CDR3 DNA: TGTGCCAGCAGCTTAAGACAGGGGGCTTACACTGAAGCTTTCTTT
D gene: TRBD2; V gene: TRBV9; clone size: few; J gene: TRBJ2-2; CDR3 protein: CASSERAGGPAGELFF; CDR3 DNA: TGTGCCAGCAGCGAAAGGGCGGGAGGGCCCGCCGGGGAGCTGTTTTTT
D gene: TRBD1; V gene: TRBV29-1; clone size: once; J gene: TRBJ1-1; CDR3 protein: CSVTDRGRSTEAFF; CDR3 DNA: TGCAGCGTTACTGATAGGGGGCGTAGTACTGAAGCTTTCTTT
D gene: NA; V gene: TRBV6-5; clone size: NA; J gene: TRBJ1-2; CDR3 protein: CASSYSKASYGYTF; CDR3 DNA: TGTGCCAGCAGTTACTCGAAGGCCTCGTATGGCTACACCTTC
D gene: TRBD1; V gene: TRBV29-1; clone size: NA; J gene: TRBJ1-1; CDR3 protein: CSFRTGGTEAFF; CDR3 DNA: TGCAGCTTTCGGACAGGAGGCACTGAAGCTTTCTTT
D gene: NA; V gene: TRBV5-4; clone size: NA; J gene: TRBJ1-3; CDR3 protein: CASSLGTGIGNTIYF; CDR3 DNA: TGTGCCAGCAGCTTGGGGACGGGTATCGGAAACACCATATATTTT
D gene: TRBD1; V gene: TRBV10-3; clone size: NA; J gene: TRBJ2-7; CDR3 protein: CAISGDSDRVVDEQYF; CDR3 DNA: TGTGCCATCAGTGGCGATTCGGACAGGGTAGTAGACGAGCAGTACTTC
D gene: TRBD1; V gene: TRBV7-8; clone size: NA; J gene: TRBJ1-1; CDR3 protein: CASSNPYRGRTEAFF; CDR3 DNA: TGTGCCAGCAGCAATCCTTACAGGGGGCGTACTGAAGCTTTCTTT
D gene: TRBD1; V gene: TRBV2; clone size: NA; J gene: TRBJ2-2; CDR3 protein: CASSEAGTGGPGELFF; CDR3 DNA: TGTGCCAGCAGTGAAGCTGGGACAGGGGGCCCCGGGGAGCTGTTTTTT
D gene: TRBD1; V gene: TRBV5-1; clone size: NA; J gene: TRBJ1-1; CDR3 protein: CASSLAGDSRNTEAFF; CDR3 DNA: TGCGCCAGCAGCCTAGCCGGGGACAGTAGGAACACTGAAGCTTTCTTT
D gene: TRBD2; V gene: TRBV5-1; clone size: NA; J gene: TRBJ2-5; CDR3 protein: CASSLGTSGEQETQYF; CDR3 DNA: TGCGCCAGCAGCTTGGGGACTAGCGGGGAACAAGAGACCCAGTACTTC
D gene: NA; V gene: TRBV19; clone size: NA; J gene: TRBJ1-1; CDR3 protein: CASSIQGTEAFF; CDR3 DNA: TGTGCCAGTAGTATACAAGGCACTGAAGCTTTCTTT
D gene: NA; V gene: TRBV27; clone size: NA; J gene: TRBJ2-1; CDR3 protein: CASSDWGPYNEQFF; CDR3 DNA: TGTGCCAGCAGTGATTGGGGGCCCTACAATGAGCAGTTCTTC
D gene: NA; V gene: TRBV28; clone size: NA; J gene: TRBJ1-1; CDR3 protein: CASISGRVEAFF; CDR3 DNA: TGTGCCAGCATCTCAGGCCGGGTTGAAGCTTTCTTT
D gene: NA; V gene: TRBV19; clone size: NA; J gene: TRBJ2-1; CDR3 protein: CASSGPGENEQFF; CDR3 DNA: TGTGCCAGTAGTGGCCCAGGGGAAAATGAGCAGTTCTTC
D gene: NA; V gene: TRBV9; clone size: NA; J gene: TRBJ2-5; CDR3 protein: CASSPRQELWETQYF; CDR3 DNA: TGTGCCAGCAGCCCGAGACAGGAACTGTGGGAGACCCAGTACTTC
D gene: NA; V gene: TRBV27; clone size: once; J gene: TRBJ2-1; CDR3 protein: CAASQGSSYNEQFF; CDR3 DNA: TGTGCCGCCTCCCAGGGTAGCTCCTACAATGAGCAGTTCTTC
D gene: NA; V gene: TRBV6-6; clone size: NA; J gene: TRBJ1-6; CDR3 protein: CASSIRLQDSPLHF; CDR3 DNA: TGTGCCAGCAGTATCCGGCTTCAAGATTCACCCCTCCACTTT
D gene: NA; V gene: TRBV9; clone size: once; J gene: TRBJ1-1; CDR3 protein: CASSSPMDTEAFF; CDR3 DNA: TGTGCCAGCAGCTCCCCTATGGACACTGAAGCTTTCTTT
D gene: NA; V gene: TRBV5-1; clone size: NA; J gene: TRBJ1-4; CDR3 protein: CASSLQVDEKLFF; CDR3 DNA: TGCGCCAGCAGCTTACAGGTGGATGAAAAACTGTTTTTT
D gene: NA; V gene: TRBV5-4; clone size: NA; J gene: TRBJ2-3; CDR3 protein: CASSNSTDTQYF; CDR3 DNA: TGTGCCAGCAGCAACAGCACAGATACGCAGTATTTT
D gene: NA; V gene: TRBV5-5; clone size: NA; J gene: TRBJ1-5; CDR3 protein: CASSVTGGYSNQPQHF; CDR3 DNA: TGTGCCAGCAGCGTTACAGGAGGCTATAGCAATCAGCCCCAGCATTTT